This TCR beta chain was captured by sequencing in a study of T cells in Graves' hyperthyroidism and ophthalmopathy (dated by TCRdb to between 2018 and 2020). Regarding the complete study: Peripheral blood samples were taken at initial diagnosis, before any treatment was given. To identify TCR V-J signatures that set the groups apart, the researchers used a discovery cohort of 100 patients, made up of 40 to 45 with Graves' ophthalmopathy and 55 to 65 with stable Graves' hyperthyroidism. An independent validation cohort of 18 to 20 hyperthyroidism patients and approximately 15 patients who later progressed to ophthalmopathy tested prospective prediction of ophthalmopathy. The roughly 90 discovery patients were divided at random into training and test sets in a 7:3 ratio. Thyroid tissue and blood T-cell repertoires from six Graves' hyperthyroidism patients were also compared in the study. Once sampling was done, hyperthyroidism patients were given methimazole at a starting dose of 30 mg daily, whereas ophthalmopathy patients were given high-dose intravenous methylprednisolone. According to the paper, TCR Vbeta CDR3 sequencing was carried out on some 130 peripheral blood samples, which came from 40 to 45 ophthalmopathy, about 75 hyperthyroidism and approximately 17 progressor patients.

There are many counts of this clonotype. It has no known antigen specificity. No much larger clone exists at a distance of one base, and base qualities are not known. A patient counted as having stable Graves' hyperthyroidism if no progression to ophthalmopathy occurred over 18 months of follow-up. The hyperthyroidism patients were between 18 and 65 years old and newly diagnosed, with a disease duration of less than 2 months. Exclusion was applied to patients with uncontrolled infections, other autoimmune diseases, pregnancy or lactation. Diagnoses were based on clinical symptoms, serum thyroxine and TRAb, thyroid ultrasound and orbital computed tomography. PBMCs were separated from roughly 10 ml of fresh peripheral blood using Ficoll-Paque density gradient centrifugation. Total RNA was extracted using Trizol reagent, and RNA quality was assessed on an Agilent 2100 Bioanalyzer. The trim is 3 bases for V and 10 bases for J, with a gap of 16 bases between the germline ends. Measured from the cysteine to the phenylalanine, the CDR3 is 14 residues long. CDR3 DNA only is kept here, 42 bases in frame from base 1.

The TCR beta CDR3 regions were amplified from RNA transcripts. A first-round RT-PCR of the TCR CDR3 used the HTBI primer set with the Qiagen OneStep RT-PCR kit. The libraries were constructed in a second round of multiplex PCR and then size-selected and purified. Libraries were sequenced paired-end with 100 bp reads on an Illumina HiSeq2000. Turning to the authors' computational methods: SOAPnuke was used to process the raw data, removing reads that contained adapters or uncalled bases, had a mean Phred below 15, or lacked an exact match to the constant primer or identifier. High-quality paired reads were merged using COPE v1.2.5, and each unique nucleotide sequence was defined as a clonotype. MiTCR v1.1 was used to align clonotypes to the IMGT TRBV, TRBD and TRBJ reference segments. Analysis was restricted to V-J combinations with a frequency above 0.0001, which covered 99% to 99.2% of repertoires. A TCS score was defined as the ratio of F50 (clonal expansion) to E x V (chaos), with BLOSUM62-based TCRdist applied between CDR3 peptides within each V-J. Welch's t-statistics and random forest reduced roughly 530 V-J features to 10 to 15, which were used in a naive Bayes classifier (R e1071). TCRdb's own reprocessing of the public reads used fastp at Q25 and MiXCR and kept productive beta chains. Each entry merges the rows of one CDR3 protein and shows their most common DNA and genes. The V and J calls follow TCRdb's processing rather than the paper's. The sample data list about 290,000 distinct CDR3 sequences, and roughly 13% of these were observed just once. Together, the top ten hold approximately 7.9% of the sample.

What the work shows at the level of the full study, not this receptor alone: In cross-validation, a model built on a 13 V-J signature told ophthalmopathy apart from stable hyperthyroidism with 87.88% sensitivity and roughly 82% specificity, and in testing the same model reached 80%/75%. During validation, the model predicted progression to ophthalmopathy a median of roughly 7.1 months ahead of onset, with roughly 65% sensitivity and under 85% specificity. Blood samples also contained most of the expanded thyroid clonotypes (frequency above 0.001), which suggests that blood repertoires may reflect thyroid immune responses. Sample size was not statistically predetermined, and investigators were not blinded to group allocation.

This receptor was identified in a woman aged 40-49 years with Graves' hyperthyroidism. Input material: blood. The chain is made from TRBV12-3 or TRBV12-4 and TRBJ2-1; the D gene is unclear. CDR3 reads: CASSLLSTDGEQFF. The DNA sequence is as follows: TGTGCCAGCAGTTTGCTTTCTACGGATGGGGAGCAGTTCTTC.